This T cell receptor beta chain originates from a study of CD8+ T cells in alopecia areata (dated by TCRdb to the late 2010s). With regard to the full study: Treated patients were enrolled in an open-label pilot trial of oral tofacitinib, 5 to 10 mg twice daily, for moderate-to-severe alopecia areata. Human TCRbeta sequencing covered scalp tissue and sorted CD4+ and CD8+ peripheral blood T cells from patchy and totalis/universalis alopecia areata patients and healthy controls. immunoSEQ multiplex PCR using 35 Vbeta forward primers and 13 Jbeta reverse primers was used to amplify TCRbeta CDR3 regions. The study used high-throughput TCRbeta sequencing to examine T cell clonal expansion in alopecia areata, in both the C3H/HeJ mouse model and human patients. Tofacitinib-treated patients had biopsies at baseline and at 4 and 24 weeks of treatment, with a later scalp biopsy in several patients. Disease severity in treated patients was measured with the SALT score, which quantifies the percentage of affected scalp surface area. RNA was extracted with the PAXgene miRNA kit for fixed scalp, the miRNeasy kit for PBMCs, and the RNeasy kit for mouse skin. Tofacitinib was given for 6 to 18 months, followed by 6 months of follow-up off drug to assess delayed response and recurrence. Clonality in the scalp was compared among normal scalp (n=4), patchy alopecia areata scalp (n=8), and alopecia totalis/universalis scalp (n=8).

Library preparation used the immunoSEQ multiplex PCR assay. RNA was extracted from all samples and reverse transcribed into cDNA as template for TCR sequencing. SuperScript III was used to make first-strand cDNA, primed with a 2:1 mix of oligo-dT and random hexamers. Amplification bias was assessed with a synthetic immune receptor repertoire, and residual bias was removed computationally. Per the source publication's procedure: Raw reads were preprocessed to remove errors, and CDR3 was defined according to IMGT conventions as the region from the conserved cysteine to phenylalanine. Clonality was computed by normalizing Shannon entropy by log2 of the number of productive unique TCRs and subtracting the result from 1. CD4 or CD8 identity of scalp clones was inferred by cross-referencing scalp TCRbeta sequences with sorted blood CD4 and CD8 repertoires. TCRdb took over this immuneACCESS table, retaining in-frame rearrangements with V and J assigned. Such tables are incomplete; in checked studies, under half of the missing clones stem from an unresolved V gene, and the remainder is unexplained. V, J and clone size reflect that table, while D and trimming were determined from the DNA. The sample yields around 100,000 clones; roughly 50% were counted once. 9% to 15% of the sample comes from the top ten.

Comment on this clone: Its antigen specificity is not known. No quality values exist for individual bases; no much larger clone is one base distant.

The paper as a whole reports these results and caveats: Because the treated cohort was small and included a single nonresponder, larger studies are needed to assess links between baseline CD8+ expansion and response. During tofacitinib treatment, many expanded lesional clones stuck around in both scalp and blood, and this persistence may partly explain why relapse happens after treatment is stopped. Scalp clonality and the number of expanded CD8+ clones among the top 100 scalp clones were significantly decreased by tofacitinib. Scalp TCR repertoire analysis is complicated because resident alphabeta T cells in normal human skin are also sequenced, whereas mouse skin is dominated by gammadelta T cells. Compared with normal scalp, lesional scalp had higher clonality and more expanded CD8+ clones, particularly in alopecia totalis/universalis, a pattern that suggests antigenic drive. Compared with mice, TCR sequences shared between patients were less clear, possibly partly because of HLA diversity across the patient population.

The CDR3 runs 12 residues from the cysteine to the phenylalanine. Only the CDR3 DNA stays, 36 bases, in frame from base 1. CDR1 is given as SQVTM and CDR2 as ANQGSEA, both from the germline V gene. V and J lose 8 bases and 3 bases, and a span of 14 bases separates them. The meaning of the sample's time point label: 24 weeks on oral tofacitinib. The treatment or condition label corresponds to: oral pan-JAK inhibitor, 5-10 mg twice daily. Peripheral blood and lesional scalp punch biopsies were obtained from patients with alopecia areata. PBMCs were separated by density centrifugation and stained for CD3, CD4 and CD8, after which CD4+ and CD8+ T cells were sorted on a FACSAria.

The sequence is built from TRBV29-1 and TRBJ2-7; perhaps TRBD2 is the D gene, with 5 bases matching. The material sequenced was CD8+ T cells sorted from blood, taken at week 24, from a patient treated with tofacitinib. This clonotype was sampled from a human donor with alopecia areata. The DNA reads as follows: TGCAGCTGCGGAAGGAGCGGCTACGAGCAGTACTTC. Its protein is CSCGRSGYEQYF.